A selection of T cell receptor beta chains follows, all from one sample in a study of T-cell memory formation after mild COVID-19. TCRdb recomputed calls from the 5' RACE reads with MiXCR, one row per CDR3 protein. The table includes about 84,000 distinct CDR3 sequences, approximately 15% detected once. Input material: PBMCs or a T cell subset sorted from them (not recorded which). All receptors derive from an adult woman who had mild COVID-19 (a few samples of this study predate the infection). Cell type and time point are not known. Each CDR3 is given with its conserved first and last residue. Fields, in order: J gene, D gene, clone size, V gene, CDR3 protein, CDR3 DNA. The D gene is left open where the match is weak. Rows may omit the clone size; those that give it use once, few, many or a size class.

>TRBJ2-1|TRBD2|-|TRBV9
CASSVARSGGESISSYNEQFF
TGTGCCAGCAGCGTAGCGAGGTCGGGGGGGGAAAGCATTAGCTCCTACAATGAGCAGTTCTTC
>TRBJ1-1|TRBD1|-|TRBV20-1
CSARVGTGAPNTEAFF
TGCAGTGCTAGAGTCGGGACAGGGGCGCCGAACACTGAAGCTTTCTTT
>TRBJ2-3|TRBD1|-|TRBV27
CASSNRGPSSGTQYF
TGTGCCAGCAGTAACAGGGGGCCGAGTTCAGGGACGCAGTATTTT
>TRBJ1-1|-|few|TRBV5-1
CASSFASGFTNTEAFF
TGCGCCAGCAGCTTTGCATCAGGTTTCACGAACACTGAAGCTTTCTTT
>TRBJ2-7|-|-|TRBV29-1
CSVQSYEQYF
TGCAGCGTTCAGTCATACGAGCAGTACTTC
>TRBJ2-3|TRBD2|few|TRBV7-9
CASSSPHGLAVDTQYF
TGTGCCAGCAGCTCCCCCCACGGACTAGCAGTCGATACGCAGTATTTT
>TRBJ1-1|-|-|TRBV9
CASSSQASEAFF
TGTGCCAGCAGCTCCCAGGCATCTGAAGCTTTCTTT
>TRBJ2-3|TRBD2|few|TRBV7-9
CASSPVDSGSSTDTQYF
TGTGCCAGCAGCCCGGTGGATAGCGGGAGTTCCACAGATACGCAGTATTTT
>TRBJ2-1|-|many|TRBV7-9
CASIQATGRPFF
TGTGCCAGCATCCAAGCTACGGGAAGGCCGTTCTTC
>TRBJ2-2|-|-|TRBV3-1
CASSQDRAYANTGELFF
TGTGCCAGCAGCCAAGATCGCGCTTACGCGAACACCGGTGAGCTGTTTTTT
>TRBJ2-7|TRBD1|-|TRBV6-1
CASTLRDSLTYEQYF
TGTGCCAGCACACTCCGGGACAGTCTAACCTACGAGCAGTACTTC
>TRBJ2-1|TRBD2|-|TRBV12-3/TRBV12-4
CASRAGRGYNEQFF
TGTGCCAGCAGAGCGGGGCGGGGCTACAATGAGCAGTTCTTC
>TRBJ2-2|-|-|TRBV6-5
CASRGRNTGELFF
TGTGCCAGCAGGGGTCGGAACACCGGGGAGCTGTTTTTT
>TRBJ2-7|TRBD2|-|TRBV4-1
CASSQAGLVYEQYF
TGCGCCAGCAGCCAAGCTGGACTAGTCTACGAGCAGTACTTC
>TRBJ2-1|TRBD2|-|TRBV11-3
CASSLGSGRRSYNEQFF
TGTGCCAGCAGCTTAGGAAGCGGGAGGCGATCCTACAATGAGCAGTTCTTC
>TRBJ1-2|-|few|TRBV4-3
CASSYGGENYGYTF
TGCGCCAGCAGCTACGGGGGTGAAAACTATGGCTACACCTTC
>TRBJ2-1|TRBD1|few|TRBV6-5
CASSLGTARRSGYNEQFF
TGTGCCAGCAGTTTAGGGACAGCGCGGAGGTCCGGGTACAATGAGCAGTTCTTC
>TRBJ2-1|-|few|TRBV4-3
CASSPFMDSEPYNEQFF
TGCGCCAGCAGCCCCTTCATGGACAGCGAACCTTACAATGAGCAGTTCTTC
>TRBJ2-1|-|many|TRBV12-3/TRBV12-4
CASSFPRHEQFF
TGTGCCAGCAGTTTCCCCCGCCATGAGCAGTTCTTC
>TRBJ2-7|TRBD1|few|TRBV6-5
CASSYSGTGSPYEQYF
TGTGCCAGCAGTTACTCCGGGACAGGAAGTCCCTACGAGCAGTACTTC
>TRBJ2-3|TRBD2|few|TRBV7-2
CASSLISGRVLDTQYF
TGTGCCAGCAGCTTAATTAGCGGGAGGGTTCTAGATACGCAGTATTTT
>TRBJ2-1|TRBD2|many|TRBV19
CASSIAGGTYNEQFF
TGTGCCAGTAGTATCGCGGGAGGGACCTACAATGAGCAGTTCTTC
>TRBJ1-5|-|many|TRBV11-2
CASSLVAGQDQPQHF
TGTGCCAGCAGCTTAGTAGCAGGGCAAGATCAGCCCCAGCATTTT
>TRBJ1-2|-|-|TRBV9
CASSATTGNYGYTF
TGTGCCAGCAGCGCGACTACAGGGAACTATGGCTACACCTTC
>TRBJ1-1|-|few|TRBV7-6
CASSRYAGAGELAEAFF
TGTGCCAGCAGCCGATACGCCGGCGCAGGGGAACTAGCTGAAGCTTTCTTT
>TRBJ2-3|-|-|TRBV5-1
CASSLRPGTTDTQYF
TGCGCCAGCAGCTTGCGACCTGGAACCACAGATACGCAGTATTTT
>TRBJ2-7|-|few|TRBV5-6
CASSPASAAYEQYF
TGTGCCAGCAGCCCAGCTAGCGCGGCCTACGAGCAGTACTTC
>TRBJ2-1|-|few|TRBV7-8
CASSLQGGGLNNEQFF
TGTGCCAGCAGCTTACAGGGGGGGGGCCTTAACAATGAGCAGTTCTTC
>TRBJ2-3|-|-|TRBV7-6
CASTSGGGSFRGGPEDTQYF
TGTGCCAGCACCTCAGGGGGAGGGTCGTTTCGCGGAGGGCCCGAAGATACGCAGTATTTT